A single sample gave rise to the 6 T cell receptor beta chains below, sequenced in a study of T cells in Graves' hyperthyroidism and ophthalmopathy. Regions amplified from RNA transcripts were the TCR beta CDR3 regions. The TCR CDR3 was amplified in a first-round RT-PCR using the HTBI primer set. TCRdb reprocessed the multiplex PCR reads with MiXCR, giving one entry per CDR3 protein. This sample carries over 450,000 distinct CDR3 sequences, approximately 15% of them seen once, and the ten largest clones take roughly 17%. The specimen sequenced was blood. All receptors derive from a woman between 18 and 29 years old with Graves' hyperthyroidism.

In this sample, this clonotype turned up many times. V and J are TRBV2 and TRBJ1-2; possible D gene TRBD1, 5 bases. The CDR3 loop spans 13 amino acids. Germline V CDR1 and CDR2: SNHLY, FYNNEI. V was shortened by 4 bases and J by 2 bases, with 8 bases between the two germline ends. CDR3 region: CASSADRNYGYTF. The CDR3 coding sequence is TGTGCCAGCAGTGCAGACAGAAACTATGGCTACACCTTC.

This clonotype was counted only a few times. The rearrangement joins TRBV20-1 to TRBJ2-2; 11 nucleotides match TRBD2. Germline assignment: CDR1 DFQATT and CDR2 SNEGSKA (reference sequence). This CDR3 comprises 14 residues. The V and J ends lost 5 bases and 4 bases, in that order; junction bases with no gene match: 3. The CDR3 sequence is CSAPLAGVTGELFF. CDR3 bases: TGCAGTGCTCCACTAGCGGGAGTCACCGGGGAGCTGTTTTTT.

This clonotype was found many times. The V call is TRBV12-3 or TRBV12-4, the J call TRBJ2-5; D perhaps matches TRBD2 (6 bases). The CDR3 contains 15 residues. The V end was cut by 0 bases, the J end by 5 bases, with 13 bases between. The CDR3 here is CASSLARDGGETQYF. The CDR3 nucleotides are TGTGCCAGCAGTTTAGCGCGGGACGGTGGGGAGACCCAGTACTTC.

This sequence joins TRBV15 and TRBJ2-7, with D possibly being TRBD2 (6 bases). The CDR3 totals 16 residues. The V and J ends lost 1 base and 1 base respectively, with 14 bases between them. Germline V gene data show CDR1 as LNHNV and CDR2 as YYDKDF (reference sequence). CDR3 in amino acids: CATSRGRGRGSYEQYV. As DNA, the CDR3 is TGTGCCACCAGCAGAGGACGGGGGAGAGGATCCTACGAGCAGTACGTC.

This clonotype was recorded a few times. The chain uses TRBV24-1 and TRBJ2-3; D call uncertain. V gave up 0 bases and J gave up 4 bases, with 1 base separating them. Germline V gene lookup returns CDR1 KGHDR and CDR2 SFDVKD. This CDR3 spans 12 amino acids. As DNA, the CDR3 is TGTGCCACCAGTGATTTGGCAGATACGCAGTATTTT. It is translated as CATSDLADTQYF.

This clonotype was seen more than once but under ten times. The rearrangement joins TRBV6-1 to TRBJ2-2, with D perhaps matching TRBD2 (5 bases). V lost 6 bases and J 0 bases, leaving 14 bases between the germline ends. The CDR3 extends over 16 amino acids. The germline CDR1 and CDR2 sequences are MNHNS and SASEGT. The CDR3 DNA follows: TGTGCCAGCAGCTTTAAGCGGAGACCGAACACCGGGGAGCTGTTTTTT. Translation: CASSFKRRPNTGELFF.